Listed here is a single T cell receptor beta chain. This clone was seen more than once but under ten times. There is no known antigen for this receptor. Base qualities are not at hand, and no much larger clone is one base apart. In the paper's terms, the time point label means: baseline before first vaccination. The vaccinee samples were drawn from two UK trials, COV001 and COV002, one of which was a single-blind randomized controlled phase 2/3 trial testing AZD1222 (ChAdOx1 nCoV-19) in healthy adults. For TCRbeta chain sequencing, PBMC samples from trial participants were taken at day 0 and at day 28 after the second dose. Trimming at the junction amounts to 2 bases on V and 5 bases on J, and the germline ends lie 10 bases apart. The germline V gene supplies CDR1 SGHAT and CDR2 FQNNGV. The CDR3 contains 13 residues, cysteine and phenylalanine counted. Only the CDR3 DNA stays, 39 bases, in frame from base 1.

The CDR3 regions of human TCRbeta chains were analyzed by immunosequencing. The published analysis was carried out like this. Repertoire TCRs were checked for matches against a reference library of SARS-CoV-2-specific TCRs that had been generated using the MIRA antigen-specificity platform. Breadth was defined as the fraction of unique TCRs that were SARS-CoV-2-associated. Depth was defined as the fraction of total T cells that were SARS-CoV-2-associated. Each spike-specific TCR was assigned to its reactive spike region and to a CD4 or CD8 class using the MIRA data. Log10-transformed breadth and depth values were compared by one-way ANOVA with Sidak's multiple comparisons tests. TCRdb's version of the immuneACCESS table is confined to in-frame rearrangements and falls short of the full clone set. An unresolved V gene accounts for under half of the shortfall where checked; the remainder is of unknown origin. The D gene and trimming were derived from the DNA, and the V and J assignments and clone size from that table. The sample includes some 97,000 clones, with roughly 89% observed a single time. Under 4% of the sample lies in the top ten.

The sample is drawn from a study of T cell responses to AZD1222 COVID-19 vaccine (dated by TCRdb to the early 2020s). About the study as a whole: AZD1222 recipients with second doses at about 4 weeks or about 12 weeks were pooled, because spike-specific TCR depth and breadth did not differ between schedules. A total of just over 230 trial participants underwent TCR sequencing, of whom 200 to 220 received two doses of AZD1222 and some 26 received two doses of the MenACWY control vaccine. Trial participants were enrolled by age into subgroups of 18-55, 56-69 and 70-plus years, and approximately 150, 30 and 60 TCR-sequenced participants, respectively, were included in these subgroups. General findings and caveats noted by the study authors: Nearly half of unique spike-specific TCRs reportedly recognized epitopes outside regions mutated in the B.1.351 and B.1.1.7 variants. Spike-specific TCR breadth and depth rose significantly after two AZD1222 doses compared with day 0 and with MenACWY recipients. Conclusions about previously exposed vaccinees are limited because only six or seven AZD1222 recipients were SARS-CoV-2 seropositive at baseline. The 56-69-year group was small, and its depth increase did not reach significance, likely because of low power. Because no samples from the day 14 peak response were available, repertoires could be characterized only after the peak T cell response. CD4 TCRs associated with the vaccine covered the entire spike protein, and the dominant responses were in regions 160-218 and 743-854. Participants were mostly white British and included more females than males, and it was suggested by the authors that clonal diversity may have been underestimated.

The clonotype originates from an adult in good health. This sequence uses TRBV11-2 and TRBJ2-7; no D segment can be confidently identified. The sequencing used peripheral blood, collected on day 0 of AZD1222 vaccination. The sequenced DNA is TGTGCCAGCAGCTTAAATTCACTCAACGAGCAGTACTTC. It translates as CASSLNSLNEQYF.